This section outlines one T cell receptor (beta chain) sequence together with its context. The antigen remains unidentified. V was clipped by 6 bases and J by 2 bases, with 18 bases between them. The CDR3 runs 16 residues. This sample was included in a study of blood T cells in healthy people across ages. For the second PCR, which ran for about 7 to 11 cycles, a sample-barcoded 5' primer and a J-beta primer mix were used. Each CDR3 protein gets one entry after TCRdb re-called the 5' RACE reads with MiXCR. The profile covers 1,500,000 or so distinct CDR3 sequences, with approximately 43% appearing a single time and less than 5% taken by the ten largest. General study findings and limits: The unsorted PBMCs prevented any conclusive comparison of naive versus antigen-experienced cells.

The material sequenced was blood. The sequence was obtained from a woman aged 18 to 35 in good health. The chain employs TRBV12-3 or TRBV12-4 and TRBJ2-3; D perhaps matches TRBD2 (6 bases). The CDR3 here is CASRGMGGINTDTQYF. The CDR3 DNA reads TGTGCCAGCAGAGGAATGGGGGGTATTAACACAGATACGCAGTATTTT.